Shown below are 13 T cell receptor beta chains from a single sample sequenced in a study of response to subunit inactivated influenza vaccine. Via MiXCR, TCRdb re-called the RT-PCR reads, giving one row per CDR3 protein. The sample consists of over 800,000 distinct CDR3 sequences, roughly 20% of them appearing once. This specimen was PBMCs from blood, taken 5 days after vaccination. The receptor set was obtained from a man over 45 who received an inactivated influenza vaccine.

This chain uses TRBV29-1 with TRBJ1-2, with 9 nucleotides matching TRBD1. The V gene end was trimmed by 6 bases and the J gene end by 9 bases; junction bases not matched to a gene: 11. The CDR3 consists of 13 residues. Germline CDR1 reads SQVTM; CDR2 reads ANQGSEA. In DNA form, the CDR3 reads TGCAGCGTGACCGACAGGGGGAGTAGGAGCTACACCTTC. It specifies CSVTDRGSRSYTF.

About this clonotype itself: Its ends do not fully match the called genes, so a read error is possible. The chain has TRBV12-3 or TRBV12-4 and TRBJ2-6, with D possibly matching TRBD1 (5 bases). This CDR3 is 17 amino acids long. In DNA, the CDR3 is TGTGCCAGCAGTCCGGAAATAGGGGTCTCTGGGGCCAATGTCCTGACTTTC. Translated, it gives CASSPEIGVSGANVLTF.

This clonotype turned up a few times. The CDR3 DNA follows: TGTGCCAGCAGTTTGAGTCCCGCCCTCCATCAGCCCCAGCATTTT. Protein product: CASSLSPALHQPQHF. J is TRBJ1-5 and V is TRBV12-3 or TRBV12-4; D ambiguous. V was trimmed by 3 bases and J by 5 bases, leaving 14 bases between them. CDR3 length equals 15 residues.

This clonotype has just a few counts. This sequence joins TRBV28 and TRBJ2-1; the match to TRBD1 covers 8 bases. This CDR3 has 16 amino acids. With V trimmed by 6 bases and J by 6 bases, 13 bases remained unmatched. Germline CDR1 MDHEN, CDR2 SYDVKM. For the CDR3, the DNA is TGTGCCAGCAGACTAGGGACAGGTGGGTTTAGCAATGAGCAGTTCTTC. Translating gives CASRLGTGGFSNEQFF.

Concerning this clonotype: This CDR3 is missing its conserved last phenylalanine or tryptophan, likely due to a read error. The limits of the CDR3 on the DNA are not certain, so only TCRdb's listed CDR3 is given. This chain connects TRBV11-2 to TRBJ2-7; the table gives TRBD1 as D, unverified against the DNA. CDR1 and CDR2 (germline): SGHAT, FQNNGV. The CDR3 is 12 residues long, ends included. The CDR3 region is CASSYPSGTPIL.

The gene calls are TRBV20-1 and TRBJ2-3; maybe TRBD2 (6 bases). This CDR3 region has 14 residues. CDR1 and CDR2 (germline): DFQATT, SNEGSKA (reference sequence). CDR3 nucleotides: TGCAGCGCTCTAACGGGAGAGTCGTTTTATACGCAGTATTTT. This translates into CSALTGESFYTQYF.

The V and J genes are TRBV29-1 and TRBJ2-5; 7 bases are shared with TRBD2. This CDR3 comprises 13 residues. V trimming: 8 bases; J trimming: 5 bases; junction bases outside the gene matches: 11. Germline lookup yields CDR1 SQVTM and CDR2 ANQGSEA. The CDR3 DNA reads TGCAGCTCCGATCGGGGGGATGGGGAGACCCAGTACTTC. Its protein is CSSDRGDGETQYF.

V usage is TRBV7-2 and J usage is TRBJ2-5, with 9 bases aligning to TRBD2. Germline V gene lookup returns CDR1 SGHTA and CDR2 FQGNSA. The CDR3 is 16 residues long. V shed 1 base and J 5 bases; nucleotides not matched to a gene: 8. The CDR3 DNA sequence: TGTGCCAGCAGCTTAGGGCTAGCGGGAAGGTGGGAGACCCAGTACTTC. It yields the protein CASSLGLAGRWETQYF.

The sample holds a few counts of this clonotype. The chain recombines TRBV10-3 with TRBJ2-1; D unresolved. V dropped 3 bases and J dropped 5 bases, with 2 bases sitting between them. The CDR3 has 11 residues. The V gene's germline CDR1 is ENHRY and CDR2 SYGVKD. This chain's CDR3 is CAISDNNEQFF. In DNA form, the CDR3 reads TGTGCCATCAGTGACAACAATGAGCAGTTCTTC.

This chain uses TRBV20-1 with TRBJ1-5; no clear D gene. Per the germline V gene, CDR1 is DFQATT and CDR2 is SNEGSKA (reference sequence). The length of the CDR3 is 14 residues. V dropped 6 bases and J dropped 1 base, with 13 bases sitting between them. CDR3 DNA sequence: TGCAGTGCCCCATGGGGAGCGAGCAATCAGCCCCAGCATTTT. It yields the protein CSAPWGASNQPQHF.

The chain has TRBV7-9 and TRBJ2-5; 11 nucleotides agree with TRBD1. Germline CDR1 and CDR2: SEHNR and FQNEAQ (reference sequence). The CDR3 covers 14 residues. Losses at the gene ends were 5 bases for V and 6 bases for J; bases not matched to a gene: 5. CDR3: CASSQGQGAKTQYF. In DNA form, the CDR3 reads TGTGCCAGCAGCCAAGGACAGGGGGCCAAGACCCAGTACTTC.

A few counts support this clonotype. J is TRBJ2-7 and V is TRBV7-9; 10 nucleotides line up with TRBD1. Trimming took 10 bases from V and 2 from J; bases not matched to a gene: 11. The CDR3 is made up of 15 amino acids. The V gene's germline CDR1 is SEHNR and CDR2 FQNEAQ (reference sequence). The CDR3: CAISLYGQGAYEQYF. As DNA, the CDR3 is TGTGCCATCTCCCTGTACGGACAGGGGGCCTACGAGCAGTACTTC.

The sample holds a few counts of this clonotype. Here the CDR3 reads CSASVSGRYTEAFF. The CDR3 region has the DNA TGCAGTGCTAGTGTATCAGGTCGCTATACTGAAGCTTTCTTT. The V gene is TRBV20-1, the J gene TRBJ1-1; D not certain. V was cut by 3 bases and J by 5 bases, with 16 bases left in between. The CDR3 totals 14 residues. Germline V gene data show CDR1 as DFQATT and CDR2 as SNEGSKA (reference sequence).